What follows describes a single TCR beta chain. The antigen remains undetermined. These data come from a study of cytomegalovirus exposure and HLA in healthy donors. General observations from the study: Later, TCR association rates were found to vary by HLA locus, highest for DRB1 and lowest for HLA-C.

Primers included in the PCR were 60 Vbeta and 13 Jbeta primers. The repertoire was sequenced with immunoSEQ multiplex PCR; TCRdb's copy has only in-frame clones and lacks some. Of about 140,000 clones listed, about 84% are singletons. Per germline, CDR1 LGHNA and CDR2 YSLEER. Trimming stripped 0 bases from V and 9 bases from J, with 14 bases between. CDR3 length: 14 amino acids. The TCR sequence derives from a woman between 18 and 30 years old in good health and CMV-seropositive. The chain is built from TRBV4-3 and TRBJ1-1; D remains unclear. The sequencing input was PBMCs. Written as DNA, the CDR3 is TGCGCCAGCAGCCAAGATTATTTTTCGGTACAAGCTTTCTTT. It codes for CASSQDYFSVQAFF.